This TCR beta chain was retrieved from a study of blood T cell repertoires in COVID-19. Study summary: Researchers got acute and convalescent COVID-19 samples from the United States, Italy and Spain. The cDNA or gDNA used as material had been derived from T cells, B-cell-depleted T cells, or PBMCs.

CDR3 length: 18 amino acids. Per germline, CDR1 SNHLY and CDR2 FYNNEI. J gave up 5 bases and V 4 bases, and 17 bases lay outside the gene matches. In the original processing: Reference gene primers were amplified, and this amplification served to estimate nucleated cell counts. Assay: immunoSEQ multiplex PCR; the TCRdb copy retains only in-frame clones and omits some. The V and J calls and clone size come from that table; D and trimming were worked out from the DNA. The table includes nearly 90,000 clones, more than 70% detected once. The sequence came from a woman of 80 years or more with acute or convalescent COVID-19. Sequenced: peripheral blood. The rearrangement uses TRBV2 and TRBJ1-2, with 9 bases matching TRBD1. Written as DNA, the CDR3 is TGTGCCAGCAGTGGTAGTTCAGTCGGGACAGGGATTCGATATGGCTACACCTTC. Translated: CASSGSSVGTGIRYGYTF. Full variable domain (remainder filled in from reference TRBV2 and TRBJ1-2): EPEVTQTPSHQVTQMGQEVILRCVPISNHLYFYWYRQILGQKVEFLVSFYNNEISEKSEIFDDQFSVERPDGSNFTLKIRSTKLEDSAMYFCASSGSSVGTGIRYGYTFGSGTRLTVV.